A selection of T cell receptor beta chains follows, all from one sample in a study of cytomegalovirus exposure and HLA in healthy donors. Assay: immunoSEQ multiplex PCR; the TCRdb copy retains only in-frame clones and omits some. This table holds approximately 110,000 clones, 60% to 80% found once. What was sequenced was PBMCs. The receptors stem from a man in his fifties or sixties in good health and CMV-seropositive. Each CDR3 is given with its conserved first and last residue. The D gene is left open where the match is weak. Clone size is stated in some rows and not others, as once, few, many or a class when expanded.

clone size,J gene,D gene,V gene,CDR3 protein,CDR3 DNA
NA,TRBJ2-7,TRBD2,TRBV19,CASSLTSGSPYEQYF,TGTGCCAGTAGTTTGACTAGCGGGAGCCCCTACGAGCAGTACTTC
NA,TRBJ1-2,NA,TRBV2,CASSDPGRNYGYTF,TGTGCCAGCAGTGACCCAGGGCGAAACTATGGCTACACCTTC
NA,TRBJ2-3,TRBD2,TRBV7-2,CASSYSGGTIDTQYF,TGTGCCAGCAGTTACAGCGGGGGGACCATTGATACGCAGTATTTT
NA,TRBJ1-3,TRBD1,TRBV7-7,CASSSGQGYGNTIYF,TGTGCCAGCAGCTCGGGACAGGGGTATGGAAACACCATATATTTT
once,TRBJ1-2,NA,TRBV19,CASSIGRGNYGYTF,TGTGCCAGTAGTATAGGTCGGGGGAACTATGGCTACACCTTC
NA,TRBJ1-1,NA,TRBV2,CASDGGRAFF,TGTGCCAGCGACGGGGGGCGAGCTTTCTTT
NA,TRBJ2-7,NA,TRBV7-6,CASSPGRVYEQYF,TGTGCCAGCAGCCCAGGCAGGGTATACGAGCAGTACTTC
once,TRBJ2-5,NA,TRBV30,CAWTQDRGYQETQYF,TGTGCCTGGACTCAAGACCGGGGGTACCAAGAGACCCAGTACTTC
NA,TRBJ2-7,TRBD2,TRBV6-5,CASSVGLVAYEQYF,TGTGCCAGCAGTGTGGGACTAGTTGCCTACGAGCAGTACTTC
NA,TRBJ2-7,TRBD1,TRBV7-4,CARGRTGYGYEQYF,TGTGCCAGGGGGAGGACAGGGTACGGCTACGAGCAGTACTTC
NA,TRBJ1-2,NA,TRBV6-1,CASTGGRTSNYGYTF,TGTGCCAGTACGGGAGGCAGAACCTCTAACTATGGCTACACCTTC
NA,TRBJ1-1,NA,TRBV5-1,CASSFAGQGLNTEAFF,TGCGCCAGCAGCTTCGCCGGGCAGGGATTAAACACTGAAGCTTTCTTT
NA,TRBJ1-2,TRBD1,TRBV6-1,CASSEEGTGWSYGYTF,TGTGCCAGCAGTGAAGAGGGGACAGGGTGGAGCTATGGCTACACCTTC
NA,TRBJ2-2,TRBD2,TRBV9,CASSAHLRTSGSTGELFF,TGTGCCAGCAGCGCACACCTAAGGACTAGCGGGTCAACCGGGGAGCTGTTTTTT
once,TRBJ1-2,NA,TRBV9,CASSPRGRGYTF,TGTGCCAGCAGCCCCCGGGGGAGGGGCTACACCTTC
NA,TRBJ1-5,NA,TRBV5-6,CASSLKVGVSNQPQHF,TGTGCCAGCAGCTTGAAAGTAGGGGTTAGCAATCAGCCCCAGCATTTT
NA,TRBJ2-7,TRBD2,TRBV18,CASSLGTSGMYEQYF,TGTGCCAGCTCACTCGGGACTAGCGGGATGTACGAGCAGTACTTC
NA,TRBJ2-7,TRBD2,TRBV27,CASQPRGTSGRDRYEQYF,TGTGCCAGTCAGCCGAGGGGGACTAGCGGGAGGGATCGCTACGAGCAGTACTTC
NA,TRBJ1-1,NA,TRBV2,CATQVGSLNTEAFF,TGTGCCACCCAGGTTGGGAGCCTAAACACTGAAGCTTTCTTT
few,TRBJ2-7,TRBD1,TRBV18,CASSAGTGVYEQYF,TGTGCCAGCTCAGCCGGGACAGGTGTCTACGAGCAGTACTTC
NA,TRBJ2-2,TRBD1,TRBV2,CASRGTANTGELFF,TGTGCCAGCAGGGGGACAGCGAACACCGGGGAGCTGTTTTTT
NA,TRBJ2-3,NA,TRBV5-4,CASRGGREDTQYF,TGTGCCAGCAGAGGGGGTAGGGAAGATACGCAGTATTTT
few,TRBJ1-1,NA,TRBV18,CASSPQQGTRTEAFF,TGTGCCAGCTCACCACAACAGGGAACACGTACTGAAGCTTTCTTT
NA,TRBJ2-7,TRBD1,TRBV5-1,CASSLVGTGVYEQYF,TGCGCCAGCAGCTTGGTCGGGACAGGGGTCTACGAGCAGTACTTC
NA,TRBJ2-5,TRBD2,TRBV27,CASSLRLAGVETQYF,TGTGCCAGCAGTTTACGACTAGCGGGGGTAGAGACCCAGTACTTC
NA,TRBJ1-5,TRBD1,TRBV19,CASSTSGQGLQPQHF,TGTGCCAGTAGTACCTCCGGACAGGGCCTTCAGCCCCAGCATTTT
few,TRBJ2-2,NA,TRBV9,CASSVEGGPTGELFF,TGTGCCAGCAGCGTAGAGGGGGGGCCGACCGGGGAGCTGTTTTTT
once,TRBJ1-2,TRBD1,TRBV30,CAWSTGTGGRGYTF,TGTGCCTGGAGTACCGGGACAGGGGGCAGAGGCTACACCTTC
NA,TRBJ1-1,NA,TRBV11-2,CASSFTENTEAFF,TGTGCCAGCAGCTTTACAGAAAACACTGAAGCTTTCTTT
NA,TRBJ1-2,NA,TRBV5-5,CASSLDGYGYTF,TGTGCCAGCAGCTTGGACGGCTATGGCTACACCTTC
NA,TRBJ2-7,NA,TRBV27,CASRGEMRDEQYF,TGTGCCAGCAGGGGTGAAATGCGGGACGAGCAGTACTTT
NA,TRBJ2-5,NA,TRBV11-2,CASSQGAPETQYF,TGTGCCAGCAGCCAAGGGGCTCCGGAGACCCAGTACTTC
NA,TRBJ1-1,NA,TRBV7-8,CASSPQTRNTEAFF,TGTGCCAGCAGCCCACAAACACGGAACACTGAAGCTTTCTTT
NA,TRBJ2-1,TRBD2,TRBV6-6,CASSYALAGVSEQFF,TGTGCCAGCAGTTACGCTCTAGCGGGAGTCAGTGAGCAGTTCTTC
NA,TRBJ2-7,TRBD1,TRBV5-5,CASSLGPQGAYEQYF,TGTGCCAGCAGCTTGGGACCCCAGGGGGCCTACGAGCAGTACTTC
NA,TRBJ1-2,TRBD1,TRBV5-1,CASSLSGTAYGYTF,TGCGCCAGCAGCCTCTCCGGGACAGCTTATGGCTACACCTTC
medium-sized,TRBJ2-7,TRBD1,TRBV5-4,CASSLGQGAAYEQYF,TGTGCCAGCAGCTTGGGACAGGGAGCCGCCTACGAGCAGTACTTC
NA,TRBJ1-3,NA,TRBV2,CASSEASGRNTIYF,TGTGCCAGCAGTGAAGCGTCAGGGAGGAACACCATATATTTT
NA,TRBJ2-1,NA,TRBV5-4,CASSPPDGEQFF,TGTGCCAGCAGCCCTCCCGACGGGGAGCAGTTCTTC